This T cell receptor beta chain was identified in a study of T cell responses to AZD1222 COVID-19 vaccine. The CDR3 contains 17 residues. The ends lost 0 bases at V and 3 bases at J; junction bases unmatched: 7. Germline-derived CDR1 and CDR2 are WSHSY and SAAADI. Data came from immunoSEQ multiplex PCR; TCRdb stores just in-frame clones and leaves some out. In the table there are some 150,000 clones, roughly 80% of which are singletons. Specimen: peripheral blood, collected on day 0 of MenACWY control vaccination. This TCR came from an adult in good health. V usage is TRBV10-2 and J usage is TRBJ2-1, with TRBD1 matching over 8 bases. CDR3 loop: CASSESGQVTLYNEQFF. CDR3 nucleotides: TGCGCCAGCAGTGAGTCGGGACAGGTCACTCTCTACAATGAGCAGTTCTTC.